One and the same sample provided the 7 T cell receptor beta chains below, sequenced in a study of post-analysis software for immune sequencing data. Study-level findings and limits: Patients carried five TRBV segments more frequently than controls did, and TRBV5-6, TRBV5-1 and TRBV20-1 were among them.

Unique molecular identifiers were present in the TCR beta cDNA libraries. TCRdb itself ran the PCR reads through MiXCR, one entry per CDR3 protein. The profile shows 750,000 to 900,000 distinct CDR3 sequences, just over 45% of them singletons. Their recognized antigens are unknown. The sample comprised blood. The receptors stem from a girl under 18 with multiple sclerosis.

Written as DNA, the CDR3 is TGCAGTGCTAGAGATTGGGGCCAAAATGACGGGCAGTACTTC. Its translation is CSARDWGQNDGQYF. This rearrangement joins TRBV20-1 to TRBJ2-5, with a possible D match to TRBD1 (5 bases). The CDR3 has 14 residues. Germline-derived CDR1 and CDR2 are DFQATT and SNEGSKA (reference sequence). With 0 bases removed from V and 11 bases from J, the gap between germline ends came to 19 bases.

This chain connects TRBV25-1 to TRBJ2-5, with D possibly being TRBD1 or TRBD2 (5 bases each). Germline V gene sequence: CDR1 MGHDK, CDR2 SYGVNS. V was cut by 4 bases and J by 5 bases, with 11 bases left in between. This CDR3 region has 13 residues. For the CDR3, the DNA is TGTGCCAGCAGTGCCCCGGGGCGGGAGACCCAGTACTTC. This sequence encodes CASSAPGRETQYF.

This chain connects TRBV20-1 to TRBJ2-1; 9 nucleotides align to TRBD2. CDR1 DFQATT and CDR2 SNEGSKA come from the germline V gene (reference sequence). Trimming removed 5 bases from V and 4 bases from J; junction bases left unmatched: 6. CDR3 length: 14 residues. CDR3 region: CSAETSGWYNEQFF. DNA of the CDR3: TGCAGTGCTGAAACTAGCGGGTGGTACAATGAGCAGTTCTTC.

The chain has TRBV20-1 and TRBJ2-1; no firm D call. From germline, CDR1 is DFQATT and CDR2 SNEGSKA (reference sequence). V was clipped by 6 bases and J by 6 bases, with 15 bases between them. CDR3 length equals 13 residues. CDR3 amino acids: CSAEEARSNEQFF. The CDR3 DNA is TGCAGTGCCGAGGAAGCCCGGAGCAATGAGCAGTTCTTC.

This clonotype has only a few counts. The chain couples TRBV10-3 to TRBJ2-3; D is tentatively TRBD1 or TRBD2 (5 bases each). Looked up from germline, CDR1 is ENHRY and CDR2 is SYGVKD. Trimming took off 0 bases at V and 5 bases at J, with 6 bases between the two ends. CDR3 length equals 13 residues. The CDR3 DNA is TGTGCCATCAGTGAGTCGGGGGAAGATACGCAGTATTTT. Protein sequence: CAISESGEDTQYF.

The chain recombines TRBV6-6 with TRBJ1-2; D is undetermined. Deletions cut 9 bases from V and 8 bases from J, with 13 bases between. The CDR3 runs to 11 residues. In germline, CDR1 is MNHNY, CDR2 SVGAGI (reference sequence). The chain's CDR3 is CASREGYGYTF. The CDR3 DNA sequence: TGTGCCAGTAGGGAAGGCTACGGCTACACCTTC.

This chain uses TRBV11-2 with TRBJ2-3; D call uncertain. Germline V CDR1 and CDR2: SGHAT, FQNNGV. Between the trimmed V and J ends, which lost 0 bases and 4 bases, there was a span of 8 bases. CDR3 length: 14 amino acids. CDR3 sequence: CASSLDPASDTQYF. The CDR3 DNA follows: TGTGCCAGCAGCTTAGATCCCGCATCAGATACGCAGTATTTT.